Following are 27 T cell receptor beta chains from one sample sequenced in a study of tumor and adjacent non-tumor tissue in lung cancer. Three rounds of nested PCR, following a modified ARM-PCR protocol, produced the TCRbeta library. TCRdb used MiXCR to reprocess the multiplex PCR reads, holding one entry per CDR3 protein. The sample lists tens of thousands of distinct CDR3 sequences, 67% occurring once. The template was RNA from unsorted bulk tissue. The specimen was lung tumor tissue. The receptor source for this set is a man in his 60s with non-small cell lung cancer.

The chain has TRBV12-3 or TRBV12-4 and TRBJ2-7; 11 bases are shared with TRBD2. This CDR3 spans 15 amino acids. V gave up 8 bases and J gave up 3 bases; unmatched junction bases: 9. The CDR3 spells CASGRSGRVFYEQYF. CDR3 DNA sequence: TGTGCCAGCGGACGTAGCGGGAGGGTTTTCTACGAGCAGTACTTC.

This chain uses TRBV29-1 with TRBJ2-2; 7 bases fit TRBD2. The CDR3 consists of 14 residues. Germline values: CDR1 SQVTM, CDR2 ANQGSEA. The J segment lost 6 bases and the V segment lost 8 bases, leaving 12 bases of the junction unmatched. CDR3: CSPQKGTIAGELFF. The DNA for the CDR3 is TGCAGCCCCCAAAAGGGGACTATCGCCGGGGAGCTGTTTTTT.

A note on this clonotype: At one of its ends the junction is not consistent with the germline gene, which may arise from a read error. The CDR3 nucleotides are TGTGCCAGCAGCCAACAGGATTCAGGGGCCAGCGTCCTGACTTTC. Its protein product is CASSQQDSGASVLTF. The chain is built from TRBV11-3 and TRBJ2-6; D possibly corresponds to TRBD1 (6 bases). The CDR3 sequence is 15 residues long. The germline V gene encodes CDR1 SGHNT and CDR2 YENEEA.

The chain combines TRBV23-1 with TRBJ2-1, with 8 nucleotides matching TRBD1. TRBV23-1 is placed among ORFs of uncertain function. This CDR3 comprises 16 residues. J was trimmed by 8 bases and V by 4 bases; bases with no gene match: 13. CDR3 nucleotide sequence: TGCGCCAGCAGTCCGCGGACAGGGATGGGTAATGATGAGCAGTTCTTC. This gives the protein CASSPRTGMGNDEQFF.

This clonotype was seen just once. Given the absence of the conserved phenylalanine or tryptophan at the CDR3 end, a read error is likely. This sequence joins TRBV11-1 and TRBJ2-1; 8 nucleotides agree with TRBD1. There are 15 residues in the CDR3. Germline V gene sequence: CDR1 SGHAT, CDR2 FQDESV (reference sequence). As DNA, the CDR3 is TGTGCCAGCACCTCCCGGACAGGGTCCTATAATGAGCAGTTCTTA. This sequence encodes CASTSRTGSYNEQFL.

This chain uses TRBV15 with TRBJ1-2; unclear D gene. CDR3 length equals 15 residues. The germline V gene has CDR1 LNHNV and CDR2 YYDKDF (reference sequence). Trimming cost V 2 bases and J 4 bases, with 14 bases left between them. Written as DNA, the CDR3 is TGTGCCACCAGCAGATATCGGGGATCTGTCTATGGCTACACCTTC. It is translated as CATSRYRGSVYGYTF. Supplemented by reference TRBV15 and TRBJ1-2, the full variable domain reads DAMVIQNPRYQVTQFGKPVTLSCSQTLNHNVMYWYQQKSSQAPKLLFHYYDKDFNNEADTPDNFQSRRPNTSFCFLDIRSPGLGDTAMYLCATSRYRGSVYGYTFGSGTRLTVV.

To note about this clonotype: The junction differs from germline at one of its ends, possibly a read error. V usage is TRBV11-2 and J usage is TRBJ2-2; 7 bases are a match to TRBD2. This CDR3 is 18 amino acids long. CDR1 is SGHAT, CDR2 FQNNGV, per germline. CDR3 amino acids: CASSSGLAGAMNTGELVF. CDR3 in DNA: TGTGCCAGCAGCTCGGGACTTGCGGGAGCGATGAACACCGGGGAGCTGGTTTTT.

V is TRBV6-8 and J is TRBJ2-1; tentative D call: TRBD1 (5 bases). Germline V gives CDR1 MNHGY, CDR2 SAAAGT. V was clipped by 6 bases and J by 11 bases, with 20 bases between them. This CDR3 contains 14 residues. The CDR3 nucleotides are TGTGCCAGCAGCCTAACTCGCAAGGGGATCAAGCAGTTCTTC. This translates into CASSLTRKGIKQFF.

Regarding this clonotype: The germline gene is not matched at one end of the junction; a read error may be the cause. The gene calls are TRBV20-1 and TRBJ1-5, with D perhaps TRBD1 (5 bases). The CDR3 extends over 18 amino acids. Germline assignment: CDR1 DFQATT and CDR2 SNEGSKA (reference sequence). The CDR3 DNA is TGCATTGCTCGAGGGACCCTAGTTGTCGGCGAGAACAATCAGCCCCAGCATTTT. Translation gives CIARGTLVVGENNQPQHF.

With regard to this clonotype: A read error may produce the germline difference seen at one junction end. The rearrangement links TRBV11-1 to TRBJ2-1; D gene unclear. Looked up from germline, CDR1 is SGHAT and CDR2 is FQDESV (reference sequence). This CDR3 has 15 amino acids. The CDR3 loop reads CASSLDHGSYDEQFF. In nucleotides, the CDR3 is TGTGCCAGTAGCTTAGACCATGGCTCCTACGATGAGCAGTTCTTC. Complete variable domain (other parts from reference TRBV11-1 and TRBJ2-1): EAEVAQSPRYKITEKSQAVAFWCDPISGHATLYWYRQILGQGPELLVQFQDESVVDDSQLPKDRFSAERLKGVDSTLKIQPAELGDSAMYLCASSLDHGSYDEQFFGPGTRLTVL.

The J gene is TRBJ2-7, the V gene TRBV11-2; the D is unclear. The CDR3 runs 18 residues. The ends were cut back, 3 bases at V and 2 bases at J, with 23 bases in the middle. Germline V gene data show CDR1 as SGHAT and CDR2 as FQNNGV. The CDR3 reads CASSFLLLGNPSTYEQYF. The CDR3 bases are TGTGCCAGCAGCTTTCTCCTCCTAGGGAATCCCTCAACCTACGAGCAGTACTTC.

With regard to this clonotype: The junction differs from germline at one of its ends, possibly a read error. J is TRBJ2-3 and V is TRBV2, with D possibly matching TRBD1 (6 bases). The CDR3 has 13 residues. Germline CDR1 SNHLY, CDR2 FYNNEI. The CDR3 coding sequence is TGTGCCAGCAACAGGGCGAGCACAGATACGCGGTATTTT. Amino acids: CASNRASTDTRYF.

The V and J genes are TRBV7-2 and TRBJ2-7, with D perhaps given as TRBD1 or TRBD2 (6 bases each). The CDR3 extends over 15 amino acids. V was pared by 1 base and J by 4 bases, with 14 bases between. Germline CDR1 and CDR2: SGHTA and FQGNSA. CDR3 loop: CASSLEPGAIYEQYF. Here the CDR3 DNA reads TGTGCCAGCAGCTTAGAGCCGGGGGCAATATACGAGCAGTACTTC. The full variable domain, in which reference TRBV7-2 and TRBJ2-7 provide the parts outside the CDR3, is GAGVSQSPSNKVTEKGKDVELRCDPISGHTALYWYRQSLGQGLEFLIYFQGNSAPDKSGLPSDRFSAERTGGSVSTLTIQRTQQEDSAVYLCASSLEPGAIYEQYFGPGTRLTVT.

Many counts were recorded for this clonotype. The chain recombines TRBV12-5 with TRBJ1-2; D is possibly TRBD1 (5 bases). The ends were cut back, 6 bases at V and 2 bases at J, with 13 bases in the middle. There are 14 residues in the CDR3. The germline V gene encodes CDR1 LGHNT and CDR2 FRNRAP. The CDR3: CASGARDGNYGYTF. The CDR3 DNA is TGTGCTAGTGGAGCTCGGGACGGAAACTATGGCTACACCTTC.

This rearrangement joins TRBV7-8 to TRBJ2-5; weak D call: TRBD2 (5 bases). From germline, CDR1 is SGHVS and CDR2 FQNEAQ. Between the trimmed V and J ends, which lost 5 bases and 11 bases, there was a span of 21 bases. The CDR3 covers 14 residues. The CDR3 here is CASSLWGVTEIQYF. CDR3 bases: TGTGCCAGCAGCCTGTGGGGAGTCACAGAAATACAGTACTTC.

About this clonotype: At one end the junction does not follow the germline gene, possibly because of a read error. The genes are TRBV5-6 and TRBJ2-1; the D gene is possibly TRBD2 (6 bases). CDR3 length equals 14 residues. Looked up from germline, CDR1 is SGHDT and CDR2 is YYEEEE. The CDR3 is CARSPRVRGLEQFF. Written as DNA, the CDR3 is TGTGCCAGGAGCCCAAGGGTTCGGGGACTTGAGCAATTCTTC.

This clonotype was recorded a few times. A clone one base away is much larger, so this may be a read error. This chain uses TRBV6-2 or TRBV6-3 with TRBJ2-3; 14 nucleotides agree with TRBD2. Per germline, CDR1 MNHEY and CDR2 SVGEGT. The CDR3 runs 18 residues. V lost 7 bases, J lost 6 bases, and 15 bases stayed unmatched. CDR3 in amino acids: CASTTIPGLAGALDTQYF. The CDR3 region has the DNA TGTGCCAGCACTACCATCCCGGGACTAGCGGGAGCCCTCGATACGCAGTATTTT.

Concerning this clonotype: Likely a read error: the CDR3 ends without its conserved phenylalanine or tryptophan. Written as DNA, the CDR3 is TGCAGCGTCAGTCAACTGACGAACACCGGGGAGCTGTTTGTT. Translation: CSVSQLTNTGELFV. The chain links TRBV29-1 to TRBJ2-2; unclear D gene. CDR3 length: 14 residues. CDR1 and CDR2 from the germline V gene are SQVTM and ANQGSEA. Trimming pared 6 bases from V and 0 bases from J, leaving 11 bases between.

The J gene is TRBJ2-1, the V gene TRBV7-9; D not certain. The length of the CDR3 is 15 residues. Germline values: CDR1 SEHNR, CDR2 FQNEAQ (reference sequence). Deletions cut 5 bases from V and 7 bases from J, with 18 bases between. CDR3: CASSINRITKNEQFF. The CDR3 bases are TGTGCCAGCAGCATAAACCGGATTACAAAAAATGAGCAGTTCTTC.

A remark on this clonotype: The final CDR3 position lacks the conserved phenylalanine or tryptophan, pointing to a likely read error. Because the CDR3's place on the DNA is in doubt, the DNA is left out and the CDR3 is given as listed by TCRdb. The rearrangement joins TRBV6-5 to TRBJ2-2; the table's D call, TRBD1, has no DNA check behind it. The CDR3 spans 14 residues, counting both ends. Germline CDR1 reads MNHEY; CDR2 reads SVGAGI. CDR3 amino acids: CANSFSQVAGELYL.

The sample holds many counts of this clonotype. The chain links TRBV6-1 to TRBJ1-1; TRBD1 aligns across 7 bases. V lost 6 bases, J lost 3 bases, and 4 bases stayed unmatched. The length of the CDR3 is 13 residues. Germline values: CDR1 MNHNS, CDR2 SASEGT. For the CDR3, the DNA is TGTGCCAGCAGCAAGGGACAGTACACTGAAGCTTTCTTT. Translation: CASSKGQYTEAFF.

As for this clonotype: At one of its ends the junction is not consistent with the germline gene, which may arise from a read error. The CDR3 bases are TGTCCCAGCACCCGACAGGGCTACAATGAGCAGTTCTTC. Its protein product is CPSTRQGYNEQFF. The rearrangement links TRBV6-1 to TRBJ2-1, with 7 positions matching TRBD1. The CDR3 is 13 amino acids. Germline CDR1 is MNHNS and CDR2 is SASEGT.

V and J are TRBV5-4 and TRBJ1-1; unclear D gene. This CDR3 has 15 residues. The germline V gene has CDR1 SGHNT and CDR2 YYREEE (reference sequence). V shed 4 bases and J shed 1 base, with 14 bases lying between them. In nucleotides, the CDR3 is TGTGCCAGCAGCGACGGATGGTTTACGAACACTGAAGCTTTCTTT. Protein sequence: CASSDGWFTNTEAFF.

V usage is TRBV20-1 and J usage is TRBJ2-4; tentatively, D is TRBD2 (6 bases). CDR3 length: 19 amino acids. Per the germline V gene, CDR1 is DFQATT and CDR2 is SNEGSKA (reference sequence). V dropped 0 bases and J dropped 0 bases, with 21 bases sitting between them. In DNA form, the CDR3 reads TGCAGTGCTAGAGATCAGGTGTCCCGGCGGGACCTAGCCAAAAACATTCAGTACTTC. Encoded protein: CSARDQVSRRDLAKNIQYF.

V is TRBV5-6 and J is TRBJ2-1; either TRBD1 or TRBD2 may fit D (6 bases each). Per the germline V gene, CDR1 is SGHDT and CDR2 is YYEEEE. V was trimmed by 0 bases and J by 2 bases, leaving 12 bases between them. The CDR3 covers 16 residues. DNA of the CDR3: TGTGCCAGCAGCTTGGACAGGGAGGAAACCTACAATGAGCAGTTCTTC. It encodes CASSLDREETYNEQFF.

Concerning this clonotype: Sequence at one end of the junction differs from germline and may be a read error. The J gene is TRBJ2-7, the V gene TRBV11-2; 7 nucleotides line up with TRBD1. Germline V gives CDR1 SGHAT, CDR2 FQNNGV. The CDR3 runs to 13 residues. The CDR3 protein is CAIRQTGTYEQYF. The CDR3 DNA reads TGTGCCATCAGACAGACAGGGACCTATGAGCAGTACTTC.

This clonotype was seen only a few times. The V call is TRBV29-1, the J call TRBJ1-3, with D possibly being TRBD1 (6 bases). This CDR3 has 15 residues. Germline V gene lookup returns CDR1 SQVTM and CDR2 ANQGSEA. The V end was cut by 5 bases, the J end by 4 bases, with 18 bases between. The CDR3 DNA reads TGCAGCGTTCGAGCTGGACAGCACTACGGAAACACCATATATTTT. This encodes CSVRAGQHYGNTIYF.